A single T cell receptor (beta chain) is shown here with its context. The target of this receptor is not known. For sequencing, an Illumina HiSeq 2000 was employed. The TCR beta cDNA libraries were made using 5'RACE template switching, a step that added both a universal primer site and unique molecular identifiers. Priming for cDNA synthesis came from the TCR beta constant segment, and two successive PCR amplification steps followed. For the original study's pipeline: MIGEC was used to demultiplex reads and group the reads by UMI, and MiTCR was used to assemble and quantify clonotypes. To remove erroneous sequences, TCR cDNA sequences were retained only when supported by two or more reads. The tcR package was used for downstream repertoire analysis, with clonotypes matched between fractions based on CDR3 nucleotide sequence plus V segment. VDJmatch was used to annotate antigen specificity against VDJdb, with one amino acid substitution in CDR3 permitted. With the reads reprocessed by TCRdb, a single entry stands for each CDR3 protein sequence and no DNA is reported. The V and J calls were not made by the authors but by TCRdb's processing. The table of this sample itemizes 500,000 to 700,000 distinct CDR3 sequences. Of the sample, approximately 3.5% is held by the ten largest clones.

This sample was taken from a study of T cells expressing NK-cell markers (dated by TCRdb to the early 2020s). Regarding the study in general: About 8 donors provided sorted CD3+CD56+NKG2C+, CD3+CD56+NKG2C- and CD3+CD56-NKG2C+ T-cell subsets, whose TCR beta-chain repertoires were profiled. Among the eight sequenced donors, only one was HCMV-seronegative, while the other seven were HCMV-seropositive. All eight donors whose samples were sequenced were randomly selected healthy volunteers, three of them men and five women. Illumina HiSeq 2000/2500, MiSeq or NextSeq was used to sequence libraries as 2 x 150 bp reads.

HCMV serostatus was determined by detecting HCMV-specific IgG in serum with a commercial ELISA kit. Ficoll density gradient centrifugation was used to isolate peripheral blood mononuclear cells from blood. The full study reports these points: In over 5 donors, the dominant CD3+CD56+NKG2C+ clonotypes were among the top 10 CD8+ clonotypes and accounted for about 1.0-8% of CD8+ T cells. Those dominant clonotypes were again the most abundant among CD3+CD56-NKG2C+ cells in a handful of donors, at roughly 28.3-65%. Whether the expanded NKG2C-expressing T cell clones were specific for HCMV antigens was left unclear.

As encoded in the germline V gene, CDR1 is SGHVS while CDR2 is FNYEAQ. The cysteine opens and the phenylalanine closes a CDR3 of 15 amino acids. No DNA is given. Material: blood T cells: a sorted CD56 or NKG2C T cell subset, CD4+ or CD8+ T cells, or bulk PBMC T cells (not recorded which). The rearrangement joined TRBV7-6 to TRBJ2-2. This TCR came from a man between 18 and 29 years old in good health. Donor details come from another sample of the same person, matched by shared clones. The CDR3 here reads CASRVDILNTGELFF.